The next 23 T cell receptor beta chains were all read from a single sample in a study of blood T cell repertoires in COVID-19. Profiled with immunoSEQ multiplex PCR; TCRdb holds only in-frame clones, not every one. This table has roughly 70,000 clones, 75% to 80% appearing once. The specimen sequenced was peripheral blood. These TCRs come from a human donor in a cohort sampled during active COVID-19.

This chain connects TRBV3-1 (or the pseudogene TRBV3-2) to TRBJ2-7, with D uncertain. V gave up 4 bases and J gave up 3 bases, with 16 bases separating them. CDR1 LGHDT and CDR2 YNNKEL come from the germline V gene (reference sequence). This CDR3 is built from 15 residues. CDR3 sequence reads: CASSPPRVVNYEQYF. DNA of the CDR3: TGTGCCAGCAGCCCCCCCCGGGTAGTAAACTACGAGCAGTACTTC.

The table lists this clone with a count of one. The V gene is TRBV6-7, the J gene TRBJ2-7, with D possibly matching TRBD2 (5 bases). TRBV6-7 is annotated as an ORF whose role is uncertain. V lost 10 bases, J lost 3 bases, and 16 bases lay in between. This CDR3 has 13 amino acids. CDR3 sequence: CATKGEDCYEQYF. The CDR3, as DNA: TGTGCCACCAAGGGTGAGGACTGCTACGAGCAGTACTTC.

The chain has TRBV29-1 and TRBJ2-7; D is possibly TRBD1 (5 bases). With 5 bases removed from V and 0 bases from J, the gap between germline ends came to 8 bases. The germline gives CDR1 SQVTM, CDR2 ANQGSEA. The CDR3 contains 12 residues. The CDR3 bases are TGCAGCGTTAGACAGAGCTCCTACGAGCAGTACTTC. Protein sequence: CSVRQSSYEQYF.

Remarks on this clone: Other DNA variants within this sample encode the same CDR3. The chain is built from TRBV28 and TRBJ2-1, with 15 bases that match TRBD2. The CDR3 length is 16 residues. The germline CDR1 and CDR2 sequences are MDHEN and SYDVKM. The ends lost 5 bases at V and 7 bases at J; junction bases unmatched: 6. The CDR3 sequence is CASSPPGLAGGNEQFF. The CDR3 nucleotides are TGTGCCAGCAGTCCCCCAGGACTAGCGGGAGGGAATGAGCAGTTCTTC.

The genes are TRBV30 and TRBJ2-4; 11 positions agree with TRBD1. The J segment lost 8 bases and the V segment lost 2 bases, leaving 5 bases of the junction unmatched. In germline, CDR1 is GTSNPN, CDR2 SVGIG (reference sequence). The CDR3 is made up of 14 amino acids. CDR3 sequence: CAWSRTGGADIQYF. CDR3 nucleotides: TGTGCCTGGAGTCGGACAGGGGGCGCAGACATTCAGTACTTC.

V is TRBV2 and J is TRBJ1-6; TRBD1 agrees at 10 bases. V gave up 8 bases and J gave up 10 bases; unmatched junction bases: 14. CDR1 is SNHLY, CDR2 FYNNEI, per germline. The length of the CDR3 is 16 residues. The CDR3 bases are TGTGCCAGCCGAGCCCCCGGGACAGGGGTACAATCACCCCTCCACTTT. Its protein product is CASRAPGTGVQSPLHF. The complete variable domain, with remaining parts taken from reference TRBV2 and TRBJ1-6, reads EPEVTQTPSHQVTQMGQEVILRCVPISNHLYFYWYRQILGQKVEFLVSFYNNEISEKSEIFDDQFSVERPDGSNFTLKIRSTKLEDSAMYFCASRAPGTGVQSPLHFGNGTRLTVT.

This clone was seen only once. V usage is TRBV5-1 and J usage is TRBJ1-1; D is perhaps TRBD1 (6 bases). CDR3 size: 17 residues. The V and J ends lost 3 bases and 3 bases respectively, with 21 bases between them. Germline V CDR1 and CDR2: SGHRS, YFSETQ. The CDR3 protein is CASSSQGGRQLYTEAFF. In DNA form, the CDR3 reads TGCGCCAGCAGCTCCCAAGGGGGTCGGCAGTTGTACACTGAAGCTTTCTTT. Based on the CDR3 plus reference TRBV5-1 and TRBJ1-1, the full variable domain is KAGVTQTPRYLIKTRGQQVTLSCSPISGHRSVSWYQQTPGQGLQFLFEYFSETQRNKGNFPGRFSGRQFSNSRSEMNVSTLELGDSALYLCASSSQGGRQLYTEAFFGQGTRLTVV.

There are a few counts of this clone. The chain joins TRBV18 to TRBJ2-6, with unresolved D. Trimming left V 0 bases short and J 0 bases short, with 6 bases between. The germline CDR1 and CDR2 sequences are KGHSH and LQKENI. The CDR3 has 16 residues. The CDR3 protein is CASSPPWSSGANVLTF. For the CDR3, the DNA is TGTGCCAGCTCACCACCGTGGAGCTCTGGGGCCAACGTCCTGACTTTC.

The V call is TRBV19, the J call TRBJ2-5; 11 bases are a match to TRBD2. Germline V gene sequence: CDR1 LNHDA, CDR2 SQIVND (reference sequence). Trimming took 7 bases from V and 5 from J; bases not matched to a gene: 18. There are 18 residues in the CDR3. This CDR3 is CASTHGGLTSGRRETQYF. CDR3 sequence (DNA): TGTGCCAGTACTCACGGGGGCCTAACTAGCGGGAGACGGGAGACCCAGTACTTC.

The chain uses TRBV7-6 and TRBJ2-7; unclear D gene. V lost 3 bases to trimming and J lost 2 bases, with 17 bases between them. The CDR3 is made up of 16 amino acids. The germline gives CDR1 SGHVS, CDR2 FNYEAQ. In DNA form, the CDR3 reads TGTGCCAGCAGCTTCGAGCTGGGCGTGTGTACCTACGAGCAGTACTTC. Its translation: CASSFELGVCTYEQYF.

The chain recombines TRBV5-1 with TRBJ2-2, with D unclear. There are 16 residues in the CDR3. V lost 0 bases and J 3 bases, leaving 12 bases between the germline ends. Per the germline V gene, CDR1 is SGHRS and CDR2 is YFSETQ. DNA for the CDR3: TGCGCCAGCAGCTTGGGCCCCATTGGAGACACCGGGGAGCTGTTTTTT. Protein: CASSLGPIGDTGELFF.

This clone was detected only a few times. The chain has TRBV24-1 and TRBJ2-7, with 11 bases fitting TRBD2. V shed 4 bases, J shed 5 bases, and the junction held 6 bases outside the gene matches. The CDR3 extends over 15 amino acids. In germline, CDR1 is KGHDR, CDR2 SFDVKD. The CDR3 is CATSDPTSGSDEQYF. The CDR3 DNA follows: TGTGCCACCAGTGACCCCACTAGCGGGAGTGACGAGCAGTACTTC.

This chain connects TRBV7-9 to TRBJ1-4, with TRBD1 matching over 8 bases. V lost 5 bases to trimming and J lost 4 bases; unmatched junction nucleotides: 15. The CDR3 sequence is 18 residues long. The V gene's germline CDR1 is SEHNR and CDR2 FQNEAQ (reference sequence). The CDR3 DNA reads as TGTGCCAGCAGCCCCCACCTAAAACAGGACAGGGTTAATGAAAAACTGTTTTTT. Its translation is CASSPHLKQDRVNEKLFF.

This chain uses TRBV10-3 with TRBJ2-5, with 10 bases identical to TRBD2. The CDR3 covers 13 residues. In germline, CDR1 is ENHRY, CDR2 SYGVKD. Losses at the gene ends were 8 bases for V and 5 bases for J; bases not matched to a gene: 5. In nucleotides, the CDR3 is TGTGCCATCCTAGCGGGAGTAGGGGAGACCCAGTACTTC. This translates into CAILAGVGETQYF.

This chain uses TRBV3-1 (or the pseudogene TRBV3-2) with TRBJ1-1; D is unclear. V lost 2 bases to trimming and J lost 8 bases, with 12 bases between them. Germline lookup yields CDR1 LGHDT and CDR2 YNNKEL (reference sequence). The CDR3 loop spans 13 amino acids. CDR3: CASSQLTEIEAFF. For the CDR3, the DNA is TGTGCCAGCAGCCAACTCACGGAGATCGAAGCTTTCTTT.

CDR3 protein: CASSSRTSDWDEQFF. Here the CDR3 DNA reads TGTGCCAGCAGCTCGAGGACTAGCGATTGGGATGAGCAGTTCTTC. The chain couples TRBV5-4 to TRBJ2-1; 9 bases agree with TRBD2. Germline lookup yields CDR1 SGHNT and CDR2 YYREEE (reference sequence). The V segment lost 3 bases and the J segment 8 bases; nucleotides outside the gene matches: 9. The CDR3 is 15 residues long. Full variable domain (remainder filled in from reference TRBV5-4 and TRBJ2-1): ETGVTQSPTHLIKTRGQQVTLRCSSQSGHNTVSWYQQALGQGPQFIFQYYREEENGRGNFPPRFSGLQFPNYSSELNVNALELDDSALYLCASSSRTSDWDEQFFGPGTRLTVL.

The chain combines TRBV4-3 with TRBJ2-4, with D uncertain. The germline CDR1 and CDR2 sequences are LGHNA and YSLEER. The ends were cut back, 0 bases at V and 12 bases at J, with 12 bases in the middle. The CDR3 extends over 13 amino acids. The CDR3 DNA follows: TGCGCCAGCAGCCAAGATCTCATAGCAGCTCAGTACTTC. It encodes CASSQDLIAAQYF.

The chain has TRBV11-1 and TRBJ2-5; 12 bases agree with TRBD1. Germline V gene sequence: CDR1 SGHAT, CDR2 FQDESV (reference sequence). CDR3 size: 15 residues. V was clipped by 5 bases and J by 4 bases; unmatched bases: 5. CDR3 bases: TGTGCCAGCAGCCAGGGACAGGGGGCAGGAGAGACCCAGTACTTC. Encoded protein: CASSQGQGAGETQYF.

The chain carries TRBV27 and TRBJ2-5, with D possibly being TRBD1 (6 bases). The CDR3 extends over 15 amino acids. V lost 2 bases, J lost 2 bases, and 12 bases lay in between. Germline CDR1 and CDR2: MNHEY and SMNVEV (reference sequence). CDR3 protein: CASSLAWTDQETQYF. The DNA for the CDR3 is TGTGCCAGCAGTTTAGCGTGGACAGATCAAGAGACCCAGTACTTC.

J is TRBJ2-7 and V is TRBV5-4; 7 positions match TRBD2. The CDR3 totals 15 residues. Germline loops: CDR1 SGHNT, CDR2 YYREEE (reference sequence). With V trimmed by 0 bases and J by 3 bases, 6 bases remained unmatched. CDR3 nucleotide sequence: TGTGCCAGCAGCTTGGTTGTGAGCGGGGTCTACGAGCAGTACTTC. It yields the protein CASSLVVSGVYEQYF.

This chain joins TRBV4-1 and TRBJ2-7; TRBD2 might be the D (7 bases). The CDR3 covers 15 residues. The V and J ends lost 4 bases and 1 base respectively, with 14 bases between them. Germline assignment: CDR1 MGHRA and CDR2 YSYEKL. The CDR3 nucleotides are TGCGCCAGCAGCCGAGGGGGACTAATGTCCTACGAGCAGTACTTC. It yields the protein CASSRGGLMSYEQYF.

The chain is built from TRBV29-1 and TRBJ1-2, with TRBD1 identical over 9 bases. With 5 bases clipped from V and 6 bases from J, the junction kept 4 bases outside the gene matches. The CDR3 covers 12 residues. CDR1 and CDR2 from the germline V gene are SQVTM and ANQGSEA. CDR3 protein: CSVLGQGNGYTF. In DNA, the CDR3 is TGCAGCGTTTTGGGACAGGGTAATGGCTACACCTTC.

The chain uses TRBV5-1 and TRBJ2-5; 7 bases map to TRBD1. V was pared by 1 base and J by 5 bases, with 8 bases of the junction left unmatched. In germline, CDR1 is SGHRS, CDR2 YFSETQ. This CDR3 is 15 amino acids long. CDR3 nucleotide sequence: TGCGCCAGCAGCTTGTGGCCAGGGGGTAAGGAGACCCAGTACTTC. Its translation is CASSLWPGGKETQYF.